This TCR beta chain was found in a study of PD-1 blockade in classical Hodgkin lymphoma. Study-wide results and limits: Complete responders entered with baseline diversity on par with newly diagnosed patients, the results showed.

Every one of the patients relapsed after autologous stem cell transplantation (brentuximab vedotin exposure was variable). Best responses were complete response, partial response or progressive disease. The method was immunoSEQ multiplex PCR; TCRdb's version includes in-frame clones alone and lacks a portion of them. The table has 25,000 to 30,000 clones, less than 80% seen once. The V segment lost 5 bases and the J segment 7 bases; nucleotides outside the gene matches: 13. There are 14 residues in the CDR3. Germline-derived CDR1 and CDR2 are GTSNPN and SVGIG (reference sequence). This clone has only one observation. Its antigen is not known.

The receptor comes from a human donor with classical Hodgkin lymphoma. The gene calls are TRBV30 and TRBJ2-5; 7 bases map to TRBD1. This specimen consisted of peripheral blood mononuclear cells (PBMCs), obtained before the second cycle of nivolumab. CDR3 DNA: TGTGCCTGGGGAACCGGGACAGAGCCAGGGACCCAGTACTTC. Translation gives CAWGTGTEPGTQYF.